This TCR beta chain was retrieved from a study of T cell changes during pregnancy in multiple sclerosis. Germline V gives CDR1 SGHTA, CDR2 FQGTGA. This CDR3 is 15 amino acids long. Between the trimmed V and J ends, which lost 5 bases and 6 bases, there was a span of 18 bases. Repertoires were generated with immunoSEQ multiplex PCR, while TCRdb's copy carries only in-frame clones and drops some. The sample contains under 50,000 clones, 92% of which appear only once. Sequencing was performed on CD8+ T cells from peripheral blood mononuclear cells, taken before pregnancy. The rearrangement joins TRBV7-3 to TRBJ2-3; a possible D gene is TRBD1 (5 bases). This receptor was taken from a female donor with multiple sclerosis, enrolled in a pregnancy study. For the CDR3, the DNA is TGTGCCAGCAGCCCCACAGGACGGGCTCGGGATACGCAGTATTTT. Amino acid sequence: CASSPTGRARDTQYF.